Described below is a single T cell receptor beta chain sequence and its context. Its specificity is not known. The data were taken from a study of T cell responses to AZD1222 COVID-19 vaccine. The wider study: Analyses pooled second doses at about 4 or about 12 weeks. Findings of the study overall: The breadth and depth of Spike-specific TCRs increased once two AZD1222 doses had been given. All repertoire sampling was performed exclusively after the peak T cell response.

The method was immunoSEQ multiplex PCR; TCRdb's version includes in-frame clones alone and lacks a portion of them. The repertoire holds over 120,000 clones, more than 80% seen once, with 1.6% in the top ten. V lost 6 bases, J lost 2 bases, and 6 bases stayed unmatched. The CDR3 extends over 15 amino acids. CDR1 is LNHDA, CDR2 SQIVND, per germline (reference sequence). This specimen was peripheral blood, taken on day 0 of AZD1222 vaccination. J is TRBJ2-2 and V is TRBV19, with 7 bases fitting TRBD1. The sequence was collected from an adult in good health. CDR3 protein: CASRHTGVNTGELFF. The CDR3, as DNA: TGTGCCAGTAGGCATACAGGGGTTAACACCGGGGAGCTGTTTTTT.